The present TCR beta chain was sequenced within a study of blood T cell repertoires in COVID-19. CDR1 SNHLY and CDR2 FYNNEI come from the germline V gene. The CDR3 loop spans 14 amino acids. Trimming stripped 6 bases from V and 2 bases from J, with 13 bases between. TCRdb's table, derived via immunoSEQ multiplex PCR, lists solely in-frame clones and lacks some. The table records 100,000 to 150,000 clones, around nine tenths of them present only once. The sequence came from a woman aged 50 to 65 who had recovered from COVID-19. The chain combines TRBV2 with TRBJ1-1; D is uncertain. The sample taken for sequencing was PBMCs or T cells enriched from blood (not recorded which). The CDR3 sequence: CASSERAVNTEAFF. For the CDR3, the DNA is TGTGCCAGCAGCGAGAGAGCTGTTAACACTGAAGCTTTCTTT. Full variable domain (outside the CDR3, taken from reference TRBV2 and TRBJ1-1): EPEVTQTPSHQVTQMGQEVILRCVPISNHLYFYWYRQILGQKVEFLVSFYNNEISEKSEIFDDQFSVERPDGSNFTLKIRSTKLEDSAMYFCASSERAVNTEAFFGQGTRLTVV.